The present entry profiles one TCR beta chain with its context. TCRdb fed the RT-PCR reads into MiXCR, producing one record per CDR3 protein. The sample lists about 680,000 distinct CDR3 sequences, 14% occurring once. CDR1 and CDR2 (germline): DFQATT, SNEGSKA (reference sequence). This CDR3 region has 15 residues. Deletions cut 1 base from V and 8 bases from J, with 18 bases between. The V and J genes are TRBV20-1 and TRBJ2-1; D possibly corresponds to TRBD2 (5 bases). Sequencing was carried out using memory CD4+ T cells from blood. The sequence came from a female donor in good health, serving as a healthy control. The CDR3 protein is CSARGLRGLGDEQFF. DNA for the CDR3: TGCAGTGCTAGAGGATTGAGAGGCCTCGGGGATGAGCAGTTCTTC.